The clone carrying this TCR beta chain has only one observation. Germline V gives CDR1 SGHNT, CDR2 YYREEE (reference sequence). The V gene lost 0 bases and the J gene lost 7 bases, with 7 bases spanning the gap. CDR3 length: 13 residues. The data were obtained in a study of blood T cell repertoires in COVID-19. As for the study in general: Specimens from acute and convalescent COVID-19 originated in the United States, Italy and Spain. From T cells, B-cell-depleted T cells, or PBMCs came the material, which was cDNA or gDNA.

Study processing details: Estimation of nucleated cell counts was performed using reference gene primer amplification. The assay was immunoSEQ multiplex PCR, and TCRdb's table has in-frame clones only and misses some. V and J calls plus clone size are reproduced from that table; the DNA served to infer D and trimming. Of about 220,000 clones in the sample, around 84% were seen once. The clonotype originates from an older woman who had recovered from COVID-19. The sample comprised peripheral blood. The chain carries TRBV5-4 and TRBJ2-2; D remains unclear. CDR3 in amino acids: CASSLAGDGELFF. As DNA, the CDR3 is TGTGCCAGCAGCTTGGCCGGTGACGGGGAGCTGTTTTTT.